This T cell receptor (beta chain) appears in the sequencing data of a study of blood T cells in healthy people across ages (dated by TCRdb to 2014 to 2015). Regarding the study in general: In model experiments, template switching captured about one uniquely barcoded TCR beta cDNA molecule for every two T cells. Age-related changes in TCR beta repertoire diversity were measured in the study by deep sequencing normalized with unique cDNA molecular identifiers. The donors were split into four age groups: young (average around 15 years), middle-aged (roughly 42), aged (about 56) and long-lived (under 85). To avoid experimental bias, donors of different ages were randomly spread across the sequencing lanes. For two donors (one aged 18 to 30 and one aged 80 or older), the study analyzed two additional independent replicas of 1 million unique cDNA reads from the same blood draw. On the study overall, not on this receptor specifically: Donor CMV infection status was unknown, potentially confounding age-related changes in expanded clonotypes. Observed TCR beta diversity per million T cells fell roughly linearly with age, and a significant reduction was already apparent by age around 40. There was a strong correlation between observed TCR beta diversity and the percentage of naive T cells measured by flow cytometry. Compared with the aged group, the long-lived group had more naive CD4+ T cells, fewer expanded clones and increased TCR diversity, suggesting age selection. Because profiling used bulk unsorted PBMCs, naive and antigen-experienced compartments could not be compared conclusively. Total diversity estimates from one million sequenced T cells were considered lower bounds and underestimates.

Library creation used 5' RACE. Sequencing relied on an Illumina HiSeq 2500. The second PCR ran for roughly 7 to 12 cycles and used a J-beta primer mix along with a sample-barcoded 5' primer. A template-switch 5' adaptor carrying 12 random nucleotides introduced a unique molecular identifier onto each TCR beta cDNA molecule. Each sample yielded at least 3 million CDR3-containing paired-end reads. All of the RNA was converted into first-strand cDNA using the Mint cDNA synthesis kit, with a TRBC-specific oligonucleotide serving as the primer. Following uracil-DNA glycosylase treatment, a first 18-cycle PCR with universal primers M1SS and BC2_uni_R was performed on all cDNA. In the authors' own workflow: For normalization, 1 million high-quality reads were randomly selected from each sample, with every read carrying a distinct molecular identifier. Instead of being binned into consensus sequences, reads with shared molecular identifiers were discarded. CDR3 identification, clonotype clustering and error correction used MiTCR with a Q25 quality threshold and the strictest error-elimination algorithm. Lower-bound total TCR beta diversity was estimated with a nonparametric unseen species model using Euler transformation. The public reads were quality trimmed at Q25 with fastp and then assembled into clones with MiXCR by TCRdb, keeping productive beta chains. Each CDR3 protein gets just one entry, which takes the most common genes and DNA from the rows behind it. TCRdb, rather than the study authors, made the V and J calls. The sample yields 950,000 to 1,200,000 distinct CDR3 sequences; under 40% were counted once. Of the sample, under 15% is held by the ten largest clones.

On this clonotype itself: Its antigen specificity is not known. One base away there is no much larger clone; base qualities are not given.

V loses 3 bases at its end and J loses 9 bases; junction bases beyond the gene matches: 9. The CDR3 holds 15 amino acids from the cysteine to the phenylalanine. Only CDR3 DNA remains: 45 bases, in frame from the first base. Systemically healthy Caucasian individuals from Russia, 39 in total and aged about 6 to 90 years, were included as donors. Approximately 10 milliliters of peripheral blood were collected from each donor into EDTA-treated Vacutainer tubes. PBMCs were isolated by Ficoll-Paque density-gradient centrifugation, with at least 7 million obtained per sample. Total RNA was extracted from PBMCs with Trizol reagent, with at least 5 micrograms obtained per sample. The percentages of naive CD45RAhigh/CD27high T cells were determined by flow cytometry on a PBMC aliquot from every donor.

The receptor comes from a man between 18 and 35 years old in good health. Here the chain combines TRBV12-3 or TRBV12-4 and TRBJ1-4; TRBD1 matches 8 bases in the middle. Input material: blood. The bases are TGTGCCAGCAGTTTCGGACAGGGAAGGGGGAAAAAACTGTTTTTT. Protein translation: CASSFGQGRGKKLFF.